This TCR beta chain stems from a study of control samples from healthy donors and cancer patients. Sequenced by immunoSEQ multiplex PCR; TCRdb stores in-frame clones only, minus some. The repertoire holds about 170,000 clones, with around 95% as singletons. Trimming shortened V by 1 base and J by 1 base, and 8 bases separated the two germline ends. The CDR3 extends over 15 amino acids. CDR1 and CDR2 from the germline V gene are MGHRA and YSYEKL. The receptor was derived from a woman aged 60 to 75 in good health. The genes are TRBV4-1 and TRBJ1-5; no clear D. Sequences were obtained from blood. CDR3 in amino acids: CASSQVGQSNQPQHF. CDR3 DNA sequence: TGCGCCAGCAGCCAAGTTGGGCAGAGCAATCAGCCCCAGCATTTT.